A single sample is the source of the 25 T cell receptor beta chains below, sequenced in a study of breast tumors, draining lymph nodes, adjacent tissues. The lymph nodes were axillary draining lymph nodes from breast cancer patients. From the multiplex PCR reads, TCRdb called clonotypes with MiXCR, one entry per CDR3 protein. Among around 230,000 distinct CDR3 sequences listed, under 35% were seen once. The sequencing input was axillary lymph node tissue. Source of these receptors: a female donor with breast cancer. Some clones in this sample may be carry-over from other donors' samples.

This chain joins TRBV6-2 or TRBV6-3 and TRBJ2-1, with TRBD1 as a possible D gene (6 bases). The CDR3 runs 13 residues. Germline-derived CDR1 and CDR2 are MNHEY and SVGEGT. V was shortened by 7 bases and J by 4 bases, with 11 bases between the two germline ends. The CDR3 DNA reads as TGTGCCAGCAACCGCAGGGGTTACAATGAGCAGTTCTTC. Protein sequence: CASNRRGYNEQFF.

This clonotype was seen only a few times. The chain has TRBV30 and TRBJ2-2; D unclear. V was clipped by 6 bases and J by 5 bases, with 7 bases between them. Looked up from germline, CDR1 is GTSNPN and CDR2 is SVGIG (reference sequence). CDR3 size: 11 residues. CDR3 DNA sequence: TGTGCCTGTCCGAGGACCGGGGAGCTGTTTTTT. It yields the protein CACPRTGELFF.

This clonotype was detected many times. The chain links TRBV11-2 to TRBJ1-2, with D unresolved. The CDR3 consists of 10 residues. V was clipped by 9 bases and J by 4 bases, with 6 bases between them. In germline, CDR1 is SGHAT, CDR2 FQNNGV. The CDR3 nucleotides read TGTGCCAGTTCGGGCTATGGCTACACCTTC. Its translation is CASSGYGYTF.

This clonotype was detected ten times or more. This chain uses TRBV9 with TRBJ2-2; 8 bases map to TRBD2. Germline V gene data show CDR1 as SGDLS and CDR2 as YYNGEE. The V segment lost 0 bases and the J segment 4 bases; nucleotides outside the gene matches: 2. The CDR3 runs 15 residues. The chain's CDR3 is CASSVVAGSTGELFF. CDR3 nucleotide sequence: TGTGCCAGCAGCGTAGTAGCGGGAAGCACCGGGGAGCTGTTTTTT. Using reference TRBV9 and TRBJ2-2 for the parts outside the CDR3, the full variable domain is DSGVTQTPKHLITATGQRVTLRCSPRSGDLSVYWYQQSLDQGLQFLIQYYNGEERAKGNILERFSAQQFPDLHSELNLSSLELGDSALYFCASSVVAGSTGELFFGEGSRLTVL.

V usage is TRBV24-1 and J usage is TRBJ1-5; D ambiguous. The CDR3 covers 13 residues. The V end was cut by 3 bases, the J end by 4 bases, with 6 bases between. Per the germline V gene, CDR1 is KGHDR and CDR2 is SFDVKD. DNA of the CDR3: TGTGCCACCAGTGATGCGAGGAATCAGCCCCAGCATTTT. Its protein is CATSDARNQPQHF.

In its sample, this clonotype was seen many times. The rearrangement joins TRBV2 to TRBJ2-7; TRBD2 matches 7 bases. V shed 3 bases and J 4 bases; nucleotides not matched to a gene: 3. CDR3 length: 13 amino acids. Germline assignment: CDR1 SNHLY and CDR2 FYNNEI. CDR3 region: CASSDSGRYEQYF. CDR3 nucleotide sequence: TGTGCCAGCAGTGATTCCGGGAGGTACGAGCAGTACTTC. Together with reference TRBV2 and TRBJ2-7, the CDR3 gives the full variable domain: EPEVTQTPSHQVTQMGQEVILRCVPISNHLYFYWYRQILGQKVEFLVSFYNNEISEKSEIFDDQFSVERPDGSNFTLKIRSTKLEDSAMYFCASSDSGRYEQYFGPGTRLTVT.

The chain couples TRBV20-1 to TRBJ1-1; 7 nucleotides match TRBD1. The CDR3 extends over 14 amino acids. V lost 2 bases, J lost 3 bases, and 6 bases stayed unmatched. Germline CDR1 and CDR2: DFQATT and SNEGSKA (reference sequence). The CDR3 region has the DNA TGCAGTGCTAGACCCTTCACAGGGGACACTGAAGCTTTCTTT. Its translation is CSARPFTGDTEAFF.

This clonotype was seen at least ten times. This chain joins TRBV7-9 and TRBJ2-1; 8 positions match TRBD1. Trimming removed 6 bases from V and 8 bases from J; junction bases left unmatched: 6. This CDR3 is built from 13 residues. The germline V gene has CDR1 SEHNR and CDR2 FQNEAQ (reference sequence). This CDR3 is CASRVTGGYEQFF. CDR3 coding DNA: TGTGCCAGCAGAGTTACAGGGGGATATGAGCAGTTCTTC.

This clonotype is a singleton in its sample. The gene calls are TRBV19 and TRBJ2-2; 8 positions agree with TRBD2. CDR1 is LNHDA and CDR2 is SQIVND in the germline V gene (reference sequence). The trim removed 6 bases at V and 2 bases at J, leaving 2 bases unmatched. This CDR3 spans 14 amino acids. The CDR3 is CASRLAGNTGELFF. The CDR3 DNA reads TGTGCCAGTAGATTAGCGGGAAACACCGGGGAGCTGTTTTTT.

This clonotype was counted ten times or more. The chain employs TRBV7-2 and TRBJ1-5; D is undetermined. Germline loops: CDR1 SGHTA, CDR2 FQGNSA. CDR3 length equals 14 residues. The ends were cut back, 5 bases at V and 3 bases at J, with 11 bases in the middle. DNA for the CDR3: TGTGCCAGCAGCCGAGAGCCTTTCAATCAGCCCCAGCATTTT. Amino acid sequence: CASSREPFNQPQHF. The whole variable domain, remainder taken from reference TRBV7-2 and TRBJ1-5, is GAGVSQSPSNKVTEKGKDVELRCDPISGHTALYWYRQSLGQGLEFLIYFQGNSAPDKSGLPSDRFSAERTGGSVSTLTIQRTQQEDSAVYLCASSREPFNQPQHFGDGTRLSIL.

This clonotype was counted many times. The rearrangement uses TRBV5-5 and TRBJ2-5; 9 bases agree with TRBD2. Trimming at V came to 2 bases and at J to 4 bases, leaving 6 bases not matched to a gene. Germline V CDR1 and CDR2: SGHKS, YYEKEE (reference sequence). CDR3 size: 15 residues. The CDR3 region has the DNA TGTGCCAGCAGCTTAAGACTAGCGGCGGCAGAGACCCAGTACTTC. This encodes CASSLRLAAAETQYF.

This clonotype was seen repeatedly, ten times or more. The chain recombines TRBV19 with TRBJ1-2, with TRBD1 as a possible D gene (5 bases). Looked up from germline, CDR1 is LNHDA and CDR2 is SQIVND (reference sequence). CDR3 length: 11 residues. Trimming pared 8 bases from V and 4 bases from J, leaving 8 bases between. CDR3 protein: CASWGVYGYTF. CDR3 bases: TGTGCCAGTTGGGGGGTCTATGGCTACACCTTC.

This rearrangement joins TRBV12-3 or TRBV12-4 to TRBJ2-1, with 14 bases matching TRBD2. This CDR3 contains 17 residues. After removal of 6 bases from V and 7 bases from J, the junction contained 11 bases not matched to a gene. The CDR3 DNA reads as TGTGCCAGCAGCATAGGGGGACTAGCGGGGGCCTTGAATGAGCAGTTCTTC. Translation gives CASSIGGLAGALNEQFF.

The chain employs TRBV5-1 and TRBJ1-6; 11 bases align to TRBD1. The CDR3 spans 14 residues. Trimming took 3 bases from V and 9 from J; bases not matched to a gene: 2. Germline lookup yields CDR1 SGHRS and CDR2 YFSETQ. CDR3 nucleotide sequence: TGCGCCAGCAGCTGGACAGGGGGCGGTTCACCCCTCCACTTT. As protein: CASSWTGGGSPLHF.

The CDR3: CASSEEVYSGNTIYF. The DNA of the CDR3 is TGTGCCAGCAGTGAAGAGGTTTACTCTGGAAACACCATATATTTT. This rearrangement joins TRBV2 to TRBJ1-3; unclear D gene. The germline CDR1 and CDR2 sequences are SNHLY and FYNNEI. The CDR3 is made up of 15 amino acids. V dropped 1 base and J dropped 0 bases, with 7 bases sitting between them.

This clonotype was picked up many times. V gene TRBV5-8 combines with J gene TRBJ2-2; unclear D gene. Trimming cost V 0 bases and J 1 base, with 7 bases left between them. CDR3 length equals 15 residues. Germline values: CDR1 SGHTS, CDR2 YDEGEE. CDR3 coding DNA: TGTGCCAGCAGCTTGGCCGTTCGGAACACCGGGGAGCTGTTTTTT. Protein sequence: CASSLAVRNTGELFF.

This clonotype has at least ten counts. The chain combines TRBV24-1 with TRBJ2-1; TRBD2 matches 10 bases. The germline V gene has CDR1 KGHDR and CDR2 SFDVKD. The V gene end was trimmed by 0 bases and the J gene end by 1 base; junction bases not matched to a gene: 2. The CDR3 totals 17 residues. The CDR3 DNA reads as TGTGCCACCAGTGATTTGCCTAGCGGGAGTTCCTACAATGAGCAGTTCTTC. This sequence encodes CATSDLPSGSSYNEQFF.

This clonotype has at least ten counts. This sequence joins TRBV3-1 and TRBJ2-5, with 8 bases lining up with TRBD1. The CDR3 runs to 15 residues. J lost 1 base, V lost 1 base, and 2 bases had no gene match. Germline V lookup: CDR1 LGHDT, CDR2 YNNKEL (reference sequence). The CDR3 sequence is CASSQGTGFQETQYF. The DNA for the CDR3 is TGTGCCAGCAGCCAAGGGACAGGGTTCCAAGAGACCCAGTACTTC.

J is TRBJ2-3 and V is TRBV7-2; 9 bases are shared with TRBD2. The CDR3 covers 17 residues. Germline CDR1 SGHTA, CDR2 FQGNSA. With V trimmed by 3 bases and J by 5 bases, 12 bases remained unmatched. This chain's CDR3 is CASSFRGGARMRDTQYF. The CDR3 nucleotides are TGTGCCAGCAGCTTCCGCGGGGGGGCCCGTATGAGAGATACGCAGTATTTT. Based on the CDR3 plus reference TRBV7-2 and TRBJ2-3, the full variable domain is GAGVSQSPSNKVTEKGKDVELRCDPISGHTALYWYRQSLGQGLEFLIYFQGNSAPDKSGLPSDRFSAERTGGSVSTLTIQRTQQEDSAVYLCASSFRGGARMRDTQYFGPGTRLTVL.

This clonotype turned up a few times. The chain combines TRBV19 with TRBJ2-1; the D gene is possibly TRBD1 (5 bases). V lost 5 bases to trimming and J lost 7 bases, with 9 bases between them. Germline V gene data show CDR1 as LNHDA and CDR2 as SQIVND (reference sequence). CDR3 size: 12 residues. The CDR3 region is CASSSSGNEQFF. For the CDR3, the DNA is TGTGCCAGTAGTTCCTCAGGGAATGAGCAGTTCTTC.

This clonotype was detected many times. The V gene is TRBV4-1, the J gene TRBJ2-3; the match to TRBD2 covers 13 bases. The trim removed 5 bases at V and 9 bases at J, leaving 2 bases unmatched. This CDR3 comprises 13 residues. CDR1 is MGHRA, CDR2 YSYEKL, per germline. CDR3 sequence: CASSTSGGATQYF. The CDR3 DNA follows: TGCGCCAGCAGCACTAGCGGGGGGGCCACGCAGTATTTT.

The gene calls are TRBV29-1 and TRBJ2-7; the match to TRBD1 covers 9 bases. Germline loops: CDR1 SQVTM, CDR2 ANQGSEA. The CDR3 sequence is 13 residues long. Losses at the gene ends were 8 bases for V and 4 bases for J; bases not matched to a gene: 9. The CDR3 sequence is CSRRDRDVYEQYF. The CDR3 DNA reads TGCAGCAGAAGGGACAGGGACGTTTACGAGCAGTACTTC.

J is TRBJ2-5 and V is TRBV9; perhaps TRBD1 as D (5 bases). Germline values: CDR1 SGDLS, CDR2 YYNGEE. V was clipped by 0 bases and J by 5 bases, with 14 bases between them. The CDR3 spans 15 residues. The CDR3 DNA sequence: TGTGCCAGCAGCGTAGATGCAGGGTTTTGGGAGACCCAGTACTTC. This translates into CASSVDAGFWETQYF.

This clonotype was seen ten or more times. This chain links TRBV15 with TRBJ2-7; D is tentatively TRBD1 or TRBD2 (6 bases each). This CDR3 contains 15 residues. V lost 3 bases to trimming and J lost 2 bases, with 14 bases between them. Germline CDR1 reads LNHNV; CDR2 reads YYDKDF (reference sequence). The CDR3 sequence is CATSRDSRGTYEQYF. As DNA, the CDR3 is TGTGCCACCAGCAGGGACAGTCGCGGGACCTACGAGCAGTACTTC.

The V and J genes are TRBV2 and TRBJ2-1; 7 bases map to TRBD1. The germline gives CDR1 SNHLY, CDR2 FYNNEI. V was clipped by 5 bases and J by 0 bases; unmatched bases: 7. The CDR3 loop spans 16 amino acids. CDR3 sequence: CASSKGTESSYNEQFF. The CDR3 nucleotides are TGTGCCAGCAGTAAAGGGACAGAGAGCTCCTACAATGAGCAGTTCTTC.